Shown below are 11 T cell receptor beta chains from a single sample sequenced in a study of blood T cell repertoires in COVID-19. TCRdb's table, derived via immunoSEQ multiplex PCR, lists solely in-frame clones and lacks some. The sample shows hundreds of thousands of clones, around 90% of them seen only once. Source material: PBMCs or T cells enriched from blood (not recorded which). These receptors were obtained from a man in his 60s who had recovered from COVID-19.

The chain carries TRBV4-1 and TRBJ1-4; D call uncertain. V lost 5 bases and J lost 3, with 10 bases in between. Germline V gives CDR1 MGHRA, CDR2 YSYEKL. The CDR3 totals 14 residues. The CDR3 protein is CASSDRVANEKLFF. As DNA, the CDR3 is TGCGCCAGCAGCGACCGGGTTGCTAATGAAAAACTGTTTTTT.

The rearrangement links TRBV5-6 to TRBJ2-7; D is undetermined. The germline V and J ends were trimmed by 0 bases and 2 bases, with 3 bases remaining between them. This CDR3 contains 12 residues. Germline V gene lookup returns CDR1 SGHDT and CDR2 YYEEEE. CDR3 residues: CASSLAAYEQYF. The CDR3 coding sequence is TGTGCCAGCAGCTTGGCCGCCTACGAGCAGTACTTC.

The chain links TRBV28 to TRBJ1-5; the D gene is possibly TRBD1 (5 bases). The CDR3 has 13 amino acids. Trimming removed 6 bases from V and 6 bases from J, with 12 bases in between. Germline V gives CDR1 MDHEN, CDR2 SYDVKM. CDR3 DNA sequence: TGTGCCAGCAGGGCTCCCACAGGTCAGCCCCAGCATTTT. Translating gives CASRAPTGQPQHF.

This CDR3 is CASSRAGLNSPLHF. As DNA, the CDR3 is TGTGCCAGCAGTCGGGCAGGGCTGAATTCACCCCTCCACTTT. This chain links TRBV6-2 or TRBV6-3 with TRBJ1-6; D perhaps matches TRBD1 (5 bases). This CDR3 is built from 14 residues. Per the germline V gene, CDR1 is MNHEY and CDR2 is SVGEGT. Trimming removed 5 bases from V and 7 bases from J, with 12 bases in between.

The CDR3 region is CASSFGTGGNQPQHF. Here the CDR3 DNA reads TGTGCCAGCAGTTTTGGAACAGGGGGCAATCAGCCCCAGCATTTT. This sequence joins TRBV27 and TRBJ1-5, with TRBD1 identical over 7 bases. Per the germline V gene, CDR1 is MNHEY and CDR2 is SMNVEV (reference sequence). Unmatched junction bases numbered 4, after V lost 3 bases and J lost 2 bases. The CDR3 consists of 15 residues.

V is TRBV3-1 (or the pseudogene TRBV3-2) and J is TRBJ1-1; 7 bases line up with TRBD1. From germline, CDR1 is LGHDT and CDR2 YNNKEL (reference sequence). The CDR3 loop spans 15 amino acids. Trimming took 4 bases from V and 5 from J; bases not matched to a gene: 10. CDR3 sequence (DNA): TGTGCCAGCAGCCCAACCACAGGGGTTGCGACTGAAGCTTTCTTT. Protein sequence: CASSPTTGVATEAFF.

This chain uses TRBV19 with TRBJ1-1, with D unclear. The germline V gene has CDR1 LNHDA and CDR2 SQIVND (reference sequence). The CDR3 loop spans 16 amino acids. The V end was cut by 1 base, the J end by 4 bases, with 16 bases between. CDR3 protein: CASSIGSGTSGTEAFF. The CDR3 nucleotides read TGTGCCAGTAGTATAGGCTCGGGAACATCTGGCACTGAAGCTTTCTTT.

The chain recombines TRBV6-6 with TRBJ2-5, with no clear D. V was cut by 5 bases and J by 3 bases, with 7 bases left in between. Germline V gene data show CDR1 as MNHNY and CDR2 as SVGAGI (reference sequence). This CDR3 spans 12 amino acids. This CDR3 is CASSISEETQYF. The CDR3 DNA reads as TGTGCCAGCAGTATCTCGGAAGAGACCCAGTACTTC.

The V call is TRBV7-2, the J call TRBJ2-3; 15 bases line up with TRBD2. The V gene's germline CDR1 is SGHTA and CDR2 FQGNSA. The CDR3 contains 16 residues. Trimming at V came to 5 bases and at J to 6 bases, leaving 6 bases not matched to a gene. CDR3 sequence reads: CASSLGLAGGVDTQYF. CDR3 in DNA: TGTGCCAGCAGCCTCGGACTAGCGGGGGGGGTTGATACGCAGTATTTT. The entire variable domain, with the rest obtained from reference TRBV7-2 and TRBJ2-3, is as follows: GAGVSQSPSNKVTEKGKDVELRCDPISGHTALYWYRQSLGQGLEFLIYFQGNSAPDKSGLPSDRFSAERTGGSVSTLTIQRTQQEDSAVYLCASSLGLAGGVDTQYFGPGTRLTVL.

The CDR3 DNA is TGTGCCAGCAGTGAAATGGGGACAGCCTCTGGAAACACCATATATTTT. Translating gives CASSEMGTASGNTIYF. The chain links TRBV2 to TRBJ1-3; 7 bases align to TRBD1. The CDR3 has 16 residues. Germline CDR1 SNHLY, CDR2 FYNNEI. The V segment lost 2 bases and the J segment 0 bases; nucleotides outside the gene matches: 4.

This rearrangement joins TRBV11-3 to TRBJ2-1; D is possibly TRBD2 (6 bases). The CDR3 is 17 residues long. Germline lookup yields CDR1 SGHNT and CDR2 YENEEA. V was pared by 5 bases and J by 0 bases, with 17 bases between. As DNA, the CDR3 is TGTGCCAGCAGCCCATCCTTGGGCGGGATCTCCTACAATGAGCAGTTCTTC. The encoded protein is CASSPSLGGISYNEQFF.